This TCR beta chain was sequenced for a study of blood T cell repertoires in COVID-19. V dropped 5 bases and J dropped 3; count of bases not matched to a gene: 6. The CDR3 runs to 16 residues. Looked up from germline, CDR1 is SGHNT and CDR2 is YENEEA. Only in-frame clones appear in the TCRdb table, and some are missing; sequencing was by immunoSEQ multiplex PCR. The sample lists over 250,000 clones, 70% to 90% occurring once. This receptor was taken from a woman aged 55-75 years with acute or convalescent COVID-19. The chain employs TRBV11-3 and TRBJ2-3; TRBD2 matches 12 bases. The sequenced sample consisted of peripheral blood. CDR3 region: CASSPLAGGPTDTQYF. Here the CDR3 DNA reads TGTGCCAGCAGCCCTCTAGCGGGAGGGCCGACAGATACGCAGTATTTT.